Presented here are 18 T cell receptor beta chains from one specimen sequenced in a study of CD8+ T cells in alopecia areata. RNA, once extracted, was reverse transcribed into cDNA for use as the sequencing template. Assay used: immunoSEQ multiplex PCR; TCRdb lists only in-frame clones, some missing. The sample lists around 250,000 clones; under 80% were seen once. Sequencing used CD4+ T cells sorted from blood, obtained at week 0. These receptor sequences come from a human donor with alopecia areata.

The chain carries TRBV11-3 and TRBJ2-5; TRBD1 aligns across 7 bases. The ends lost 5 bases at V and 1 base at J; junction bases unmatched: 4. Germline V gives CDR1 SGHNT, CDR2 YENEEA. The CDR3 length is 14 residues. CDR3 in amino acids: CASSPTGLQETQYF. For the CDR3, the DNA is TGTGCCAGCAGCCCGACAGGGCTCCAAGAGACCCAGTACTTC. Drawing the rest from reference TRBV11-3 and TRBJ2-5, the complete variable domain is EAGVVQSPRYKIIEKKQPVAFWCNPISGHNTLYWYLQNLGQGPELLIRYENEEAVDDSQLPKDRFSAERLKGVDSTLKIQPAELGDSAVYLCASSPTGLQETQYFGPGTRLLVL.

The CDR3 nucleotides read TGTGCCTGGAGTCGTCCTAGCGAAAGAAACAATGAGCAGTTCTTC. It encodes CAWSRPSERNNEQFF. J is TRBJ2-1 and V is TRBV30; a weak D match, TRBD2 (6 bases). The V end was cut by 2 bases, the J end by 5 bases, with 16 bases between. CDR1 is GTSNPN, CDR2 SVGIG, per germline (reference sequence). The CDR3 is 15 residues long.

The rearrangement links TRBV5-1 to TRBJ2-2; possible D gene TRBD2, 5 bases. In germline, CDR1 is SGHRS, CDR2 YFSETQ. The CDR3 length is 13 residues. The ends were cut back, 3 bases at V and 5 bases at J, with 8 bases in the middle. CDR3 nucleotide sequence: TGCGCCAGCAGCTCGTCGGGAACCGGGGAGCTGTTTTTT. Its protein product is CASSSSGTGELFF.

In its sample, this clone was seen a few times. The V and J genes are TRBV18 and TRBJ2-1, with D hard to call. Germline assignment: CDR1 KGHSH and CDR2 LQKENI. The CDR3 is 16 amino acids. Trimming removed 4 bases at V and 0 bases at J, with 13 bases between. This CDR3 is CASSLRLASSYNEQFF. The CDR3 DNA sequence: TGTGCCAGCTCACTAAGACTGGCAAGCTCCTACAATGAGCAGTTCTTC.

The gene calls are TRBV30 and TRBJ1-1; no firm D call. V lost 5 bases and J 12 bases, leaving 19 bases between the germline ends. Germline V CDR1 and CDR2: GTSNPN, SVGIG (reference sequence). The CDR3 is 12 amino acids. CDR3 DNA: TGTGCCTGGGTAATGCAACTAGGGCTGACTTTCTTT. It codes for CAWVMQLGLTFF.

CDR3 nucleotide sequence: TGTGCCTGGGCAAAGGGGGGCTCCTATGGCTACACCTTC. As protein: CAWAKGGSYGYTF. The gene calls are TRBV30 and TRBJ1-2; TRBD1 might be the D (6 bases). CDR3 size: 13 residues. Germline V gives CDR1 GTSNPN, CDR2 SVGIG (reference sequence). V lost 5 bases and J 4 bases, leaving 14 bases between the germline ends.

This chain joins TRBV30 and TRBJ1-2; D is undetermined. V dropped 3 bases and J dropped 5 bases, with 16 bases sitting between them. CDR1 and CDR2 from the germline V gene are GTSNPN and SVGIG (reference sequence). The CDR3 covers 14 residues. CDR3 region: CAWSPRQSTYGYTF. For the CDR3, the DNA is TGTGCCTGGAGCCCCCGTCAGAGTACTTATGGCTACACCTTC.

J is TRBJ1-2 and V is TRBV30, with D unresolved. V was clipped by 5 bases and J by 4 bases, with 14 bases between them. The CDR3 is 13 amino acids. Germline loops: CDR1 GTSNPN, CDR2 SVGIG (reference sequence). The CDR3 sequence is CAWSPGSFYGYTF. In DNA, the CDR3 is TGTGCCTGGTCCCCAGGCAGCTTCTATGGCTACACCTTC.

The chain carries TRBV29-1 and TRBJ2-1, with 10 bases that match TRBD2. Germline V gives CDR1 SQVTM, CDR2 ANQGSEA. The CDR3 has 15 amino acids. V lost 6 bases and J lost 3; bases outside the gene matches: 8. CDR3 amino acids: CSVAASGGNYNEQFF. The CDR3 DNA is TGCAGCGTGGCCGCTAGCGGGGGAAACTACAATGAGCAGTTCTTC.

This clone was seen more than once but under ten times. The V call is TRBV30, the J call TRBJ2-7, with a possible D match to TRBD1 (5 bases). Germline lookup yields CDR1 GTSNPN and CDR2 SVGIG (reference sequence). The CDR3 has 13 residues. Trimming stripped 2 bases from V and 4 bases from J, with 12 bases between. CDR3 protein: CAWSSTVVYEQYF. The CDR3 DNA reads as TGTGCCTGGAGTTCGACAGTAGTATACGAGCAGTACTTC.

Only a few counts were recorded for this clone. The sample holds other DNA sequences that translate to the same CDR3. The chain carries TRBV5-1 and TRBJ2-5; TRBD1 or TRBD2 may be the D gene (5 bases each). Trimming took 0 bases from V and 1 from J, leaving 7 bases between them. Per the germline V gene, CDR1 is SGHRS and CDR2 is YFSETQ. The CDR3 spans 14 residues. The CDR3 is CASSLAGAQETQYF. The DNA for the CDR3 is TGCGCCAGCAGCTTGGCCGGGGCCCAAGAGACCCAGTACTTC. Combining the CDR3 with reference TRBV5-1 and TRBJ2-5 gives the whole variable domain KAGVTQTPRYLIKTRGQQVTLSCSPISGHRSVSWYQQTPGQGLQFLFEYFSETQRNKGNFPGRFSGRQFSNSRSEMNVSTLELGDSALYLCASSLAGAQETQYFGPGTRLLVL.

For this clone: One end of the junction fails to match germline, which may point to a read error. This same CDR3 is encoded by further DNA sequences in the sample. This rearrangement joins TRBV30 to TRBJ1-1, with D uncertain. Germline loops: CDR1 GTSNPN, CDR2 SVGIG (reference sequence). The CDR3 spans 11 residues. The CDR3 DNA sequence: TGCGCCTGGACCTCGCCCCCTGAAGCTTTCTTT. It encodes CAWTSPPEAFF.

V usage is TRBV29-1 and J usage is TRBJ1-2; 8 positions agree with TRBD1. The CDR3 sequence is 14 residues long. V gave up 7 bases and J gave up 2 bases; unmatched junction bases: 9. The germline gives CDR1 SQVTM, CDR2 ANQGSEA. This CDR3 reads CSASPGQGNYGYTF. CDR3 bases: TGCAGCGCTTCGCCTGGACAGGGCAACTATGGCTACACCTTC.

The chain has TRBV2 and TRBJ2-7; TRBD1 matches 9 bases. In germline, CDR1 is SNHLY, CDR2 FYNNEI. The V and J ends lost 4 bases and 3 bases, in that order; junction bases with no gene match: 7. The CDR3 is made up of 15 amino acids. CDR3 nucleotide sequence: TGTGCCAGCAGTGTCCCCGACAGGGGGGACTACGAGCAGTACTTC. Protein sequence: CASSVPDRGDYEQYF. The full variable domain, with the rest looked up from reference TRBV2 and TRBJ2-7, is EPEVTQTPSHQVTQMGQEVILRCVPISNHLYFYWYRQILGQKVEFLVSFYNNEISEKSEIFDDQFSVERPDGSNFTLKIRSTKLEDSAMYFCASSVPDRGDYEQYFGPGTRLTVT.

The sample holds one count of this clone. V usage is TRBV30 and J usage is TRBJ1-2; D remains ambiguous. The CDR3 is 14 amino acids. The V end was cut by 1 base, the J end by 2 bases, with 11 bases between. Germline CDR1 and CDR2: GTSNPN and SVGIG (reference sequence). The CDR3 DNA is TGTGCCTGGAGTGCGGGAGGGCCCAACTATGGCTACACCTTC. Translated, it gives CAWSAGGPNYGYTF.

V gene TRBV2 combines with J gene TRBJ2-5; 8 nucleotides agree with TRBD2. From germline, CDR1 is SNHLY and CDR2 FYNNEI. This CDR3 has 15 residues. Trimming took 5 bases from V and 5 from J; bases not matched to a gene: 10. For the CDR3, the DNA is TGTGCCAGCAGTCCCCTAGCGGGCAGGATGGAGACCCAGTACTTC. Amino acids: CASSPLAGRMETQYF.

The chain employs TRBV4-1 and TRBJ2-7; 8 bases match TRBD2. V lost 4 bases and J lost 6; bases outside the gene matches: 11. CDR3 length: 15 amino acids. Germline lookup yields CDR1 MGHRA and CDR2 YSYEKL. The CDR3 DNA is TGCGCCAGCAGCCGTATAGGAGCGGCGGGGGGCGAGCAGTACTTC. It is translated as CASSRIGAAGGEQYF.

This clone has just a few counts. The chain has TRBV29-1 and TRBJ2-3, with 11 bases fitting TRBD1. The CDR3 extends over 14 amino acids. V lost 7 bases to trimming and J lost 4 bases; unmatched junction nucleotides: 7. CDR1 is SQVTM and CDR2 is ANQGSEA in the germline V gene. CDR3 DNA sequence: TGCAGCGGGGGACAGGGGGTACGGGCAGATACGCAGTATTTT. Protein sequence: CSGGQGVRADTQYF.